These 7 T cell receptor beta chains were all obtained from the same sample, sequenced in a study of T cell repertoires in cytomegalovirus infection. TCRdb re-called the reads through MiXCR, storing one row per CDR3 protein. Of around 900,000 distinct CDR3 sequences listed, about 33% are singletons. These TCRs' antigens remain unknown. The specimen was cultured CD8+ T cells from PBMCs, collected from culture after CMV antigen stimulation. The receptors originated from a human donor in good health (CMV status not recorded). Some clones in this sample may be carry-over from other donors' samples.

The V call is TRBV28, the J call TRBJ2-7; D uncertain. This CDR3 is built from 16 residues. Deletions cut 5 bases from V and 7 bases from J, with 24 bases between. Germline V gives CDR1 MDHEN, CDR2 SYDVKM. The CDR3 here is CASSAKLGRGLREQYV. DNA for the CDR3: TGTGCCAGCAGTGCAAAATTAGGACGAGGCCTGAGGGAGCAGTACGTC.

In its sample, this clonotype was seen many times. This chain uses TRBV7-9 with TRBJ2-5; D possibly corresponds to TRBD2 (6 bases). V lost 1 base, J lost 5 bases, and 11 bases lay in between. CDR3 size: 14 residues. CDR1 and CDR2 (germline): SEHNR, FQNEAQ (reference sequence). The CDR3 nucleotides read TGTGCCAGCAGCTTAGTAGCGGCGCTGGAGACCCAGTACTTC. It encodes CASSLVAALETQYF. The complete variable domain, with remaining parts taken from reference TRBV7-9 and TRBJ2-5, reads DTGVSQNPRHKITKRGQNVTFRCDPISEHNRLYWYRQTLGQGPEFLTYFQNEAQLEKSRLLSDRFSAERPKGSFSTLEIQRTEQGDSAMYLCASSLVAALETQYFGPGTRLLVL.

The V and J genes are TRBV29-1 and TRBJ2-7; 7 bases map to TRBD1. J was trimmed by 0 bases and V by 7 bases; bases with no gene match: 15. Germline CDR1 reads SQVTM; CDR2 reads ANQGSEA. This CDR3 has 16 residues. The CDR3 is CSAPSLGQVSSYEQYF. In DNA form, the CDR3 reads TGCAGCGCCCCAAGCCTCGGACAGGTGAGCTCCTACGAGCAGTACTTC.

This clonotype has more than one count but fewer than ten. The rearrangement links TRBV10-1 to TRBJ2-3; 7 bases are a match to TRBD1. The CDR3 has 15 amino acids. From germline, CDR1 is WNHNN and CDR2 SYGVQD (reference sequence). Unmatched junction bases numbered 7, after V lost 3 bases and J lost 4 bases. The CDR3 here is CASSDPTGNADTQYF. The CDR3 DNA is TGCGCCAGCAGTGACCCGACAGGGAACGCAGATACGCAGTATTTT.

This clonotype was seen ten or more times. V gene TRBV7-2 combines with J gene TRBJ2-3; TRBD2 agrees at 8 bases. This CDR3 is 18 amino acids long. V lost 1 base, J lost 5 bases, and 14 bases stayed unmatched. The germline gives CDR1 SGHTA, CDR2 FQGNSA. DNA of the CDR3: TGTGCCAGCAGCTTAGAATGGTGGGTTAGCGGGGCCGTAGATACGCAGTATTTT. Protein sequence: CASSLEWWVSGAVDTQYF.

The table lists this clonotype with many counts. The V gene is TRBV4-1, the J gene TRBJ1-2, with a tentative D call TRBD1 (5 bases). V was cut by 4 bases and J by 4 bases, with 16 bases left in between. Germline V gives CDR1 MGHRA, CDR2 YSYEKL. The CDR3 contains 15 residues. CDR3 DNA: TGCGCCAGCAGCCTCTCTTCAGGGCCTCCCTATGGCTACACCTTC. Protein: CASSLSSGPPYGYTF.

This clonotype was found a few times. V is TRBV7-8 and J is TRBJ2-7, with TRBD2 matching 7 bases. The CDR3 is 15 residues long. Germline CDR1 reads SGHVS; CDR2 reads FQNEAQ. Trimming removed 5 bases from V and 7 bases from J; junction bases left unmatched: 14. DNA of the CDR3: TGTGCCAGCAGCCCGAACCCGGGTGGGGGGGAGGAGCAGTACGTC. Its translation is CASSPNPGGGEEQYV.